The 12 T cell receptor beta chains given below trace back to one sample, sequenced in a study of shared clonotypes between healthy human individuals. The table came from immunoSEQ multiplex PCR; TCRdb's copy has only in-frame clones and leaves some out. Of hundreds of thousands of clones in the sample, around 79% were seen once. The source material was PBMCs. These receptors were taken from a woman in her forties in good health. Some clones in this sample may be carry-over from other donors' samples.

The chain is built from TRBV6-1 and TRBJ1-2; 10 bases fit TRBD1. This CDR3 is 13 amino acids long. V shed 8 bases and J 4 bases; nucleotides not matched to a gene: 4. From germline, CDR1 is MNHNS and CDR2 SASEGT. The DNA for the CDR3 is TGTGCCAGCGGACAGGGGGATCTCTATGGCTACACCTTC. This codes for CASGQGDLYGYTF.

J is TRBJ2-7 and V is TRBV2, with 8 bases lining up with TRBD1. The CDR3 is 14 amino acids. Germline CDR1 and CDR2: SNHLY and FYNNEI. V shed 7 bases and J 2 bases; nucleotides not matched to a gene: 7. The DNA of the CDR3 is TGTGCCAGCAAAGGACAGGGAATTCCCTACGAGCAGTACTTC. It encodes CASKGQGIPYEQYF. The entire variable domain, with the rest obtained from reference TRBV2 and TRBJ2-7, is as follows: EPEVTQTPSHQVTQMGQEVILRCVPISNHLYFYWYRQILGQKVEFLVSFYNNEISEKSEIFDDQFSVERPDGSNFTLKIRSTKLEDSAMYFCASKGQGIPYEQYFGPGTRLTVT.

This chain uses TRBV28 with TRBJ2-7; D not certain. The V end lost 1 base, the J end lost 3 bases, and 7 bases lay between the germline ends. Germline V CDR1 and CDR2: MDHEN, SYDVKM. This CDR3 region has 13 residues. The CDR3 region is CASSLLGNYEQYF. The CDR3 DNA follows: TGTGCCAGCAGTTTATTGGGCAACTACGAGCAGTACTTC.

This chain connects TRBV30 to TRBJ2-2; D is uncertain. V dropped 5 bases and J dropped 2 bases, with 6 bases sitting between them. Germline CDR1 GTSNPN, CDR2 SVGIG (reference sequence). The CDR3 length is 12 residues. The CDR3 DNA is TGTGCCTGGGTATACAACACCGGGGAGCTGTTTTTT. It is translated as CAWVYNTGELFF.

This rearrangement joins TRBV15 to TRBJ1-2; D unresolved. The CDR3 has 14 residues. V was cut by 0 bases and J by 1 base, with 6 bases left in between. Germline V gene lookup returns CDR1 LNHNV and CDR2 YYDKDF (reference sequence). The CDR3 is CATSRDLLNYGYTF. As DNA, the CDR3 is TGTGCCACCAGCAGAGATTTACTTAACTATGGCTACACCTTC.

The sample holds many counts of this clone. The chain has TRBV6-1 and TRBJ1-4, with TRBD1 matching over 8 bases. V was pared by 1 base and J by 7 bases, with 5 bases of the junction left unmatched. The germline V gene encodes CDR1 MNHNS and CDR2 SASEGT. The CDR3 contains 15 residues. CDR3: CASSEGEGTGEKLFF. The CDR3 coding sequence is TGTGCCAGCAGTGAAGGCGAGGGGACAGGTGAAAAACTGTTTTTT.

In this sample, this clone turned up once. The CDR3 sequence is CASSFWKGDNEQFF. The CDR3 bases are TGTGCCAGCAGCTTCTGGAAAGGGGACAATGAGCAGTTCTTC. This chain uses TRBV11-2 with TRBJ2-1; D is possibly TRBD1 (5 bases). The length of the CDR3 is 14 residues. The V gene lost 3 bases and the J gene lost 5 bases, with 11 bases spanning the gap. Germline CDR1 is SGHAT and CDR2 is FQNNGV. Based on the CDR3 plus reference TRBV11-2 and TRBJ2-1, the full variable domain is EAGVAQSPRYKIIEKRQSVAFWCNPISGHATLYWYQQILGQGPKLLIQFQNNGVVDDSQLPKDRFSAERLKGVDSTLKIQPAKLEDSAVYLCASSFWKGDNEQFFGPGTRLTVL.

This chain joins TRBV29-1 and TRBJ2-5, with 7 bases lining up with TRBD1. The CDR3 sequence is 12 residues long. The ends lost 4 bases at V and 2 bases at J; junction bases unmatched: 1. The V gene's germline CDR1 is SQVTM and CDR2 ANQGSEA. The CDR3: CSVAGQQETQYF. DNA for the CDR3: TGCAGCGTTGCGGGACAGCAAGAGACCCAGTACTTC.

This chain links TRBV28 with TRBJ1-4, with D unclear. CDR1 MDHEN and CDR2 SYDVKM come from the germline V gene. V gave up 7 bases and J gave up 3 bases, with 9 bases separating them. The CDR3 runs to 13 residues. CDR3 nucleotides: TGTGCCAGCATCGGGCCCCCTAATGAAAAACTGTTTTTT. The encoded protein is CASIGPPNEKLFF.

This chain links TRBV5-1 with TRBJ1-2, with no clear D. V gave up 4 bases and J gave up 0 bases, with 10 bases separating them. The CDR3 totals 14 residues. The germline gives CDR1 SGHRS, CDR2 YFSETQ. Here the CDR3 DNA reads TGCGCCAGCAGCACGGACGGAGCTAACTATGGCTACACCTTC. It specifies CASSTDGANYGYTF.

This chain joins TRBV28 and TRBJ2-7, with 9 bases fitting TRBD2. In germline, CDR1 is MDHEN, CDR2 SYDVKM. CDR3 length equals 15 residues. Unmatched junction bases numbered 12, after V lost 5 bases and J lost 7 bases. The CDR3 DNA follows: TGTGCCAGCAGTCTCCCCGGCGGGAGGGCGGATGAGCAGTACTTC. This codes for CASSLPGGRADEQYF.

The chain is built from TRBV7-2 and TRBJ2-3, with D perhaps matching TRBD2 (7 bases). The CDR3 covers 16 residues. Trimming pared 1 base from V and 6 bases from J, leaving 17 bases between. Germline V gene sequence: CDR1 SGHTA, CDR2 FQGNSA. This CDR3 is CASSLEGGLAWDTQYF. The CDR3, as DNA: TGTGCCAGCAGCTTAGAGGGGGGGCTAGCTTGGGATACGCAGTATTTT.